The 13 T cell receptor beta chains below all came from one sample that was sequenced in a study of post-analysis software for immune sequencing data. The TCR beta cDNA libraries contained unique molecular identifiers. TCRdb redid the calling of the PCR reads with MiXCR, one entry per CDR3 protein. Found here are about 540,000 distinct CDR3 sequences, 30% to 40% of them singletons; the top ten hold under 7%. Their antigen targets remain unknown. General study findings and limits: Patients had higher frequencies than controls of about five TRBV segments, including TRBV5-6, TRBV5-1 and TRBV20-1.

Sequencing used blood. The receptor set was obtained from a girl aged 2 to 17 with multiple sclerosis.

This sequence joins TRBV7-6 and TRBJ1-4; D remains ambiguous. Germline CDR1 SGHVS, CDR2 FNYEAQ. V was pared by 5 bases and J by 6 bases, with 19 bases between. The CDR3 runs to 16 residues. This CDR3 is CASSPDRTLRDEKLFF. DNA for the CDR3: TGTGCCAGCAGCCCTGATCGGACGCTACGGGATGAAAAACTGTTTTTT.

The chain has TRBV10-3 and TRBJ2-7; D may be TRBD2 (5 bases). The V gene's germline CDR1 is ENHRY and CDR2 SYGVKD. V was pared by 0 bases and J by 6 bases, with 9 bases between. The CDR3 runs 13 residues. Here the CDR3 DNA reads TGTGCCATCAGTGAGTCACGGGGAGCCGAGCAGTACTTC. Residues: CAISESRGAEQYF.

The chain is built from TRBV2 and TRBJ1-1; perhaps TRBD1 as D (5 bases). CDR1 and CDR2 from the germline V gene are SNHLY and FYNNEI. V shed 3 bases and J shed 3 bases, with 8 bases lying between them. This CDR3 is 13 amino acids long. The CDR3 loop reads CASSDRADTEAFF. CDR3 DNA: TGTGCCAGCAGTGACAGGGCGGACACTGAAGCTTTCTTT.

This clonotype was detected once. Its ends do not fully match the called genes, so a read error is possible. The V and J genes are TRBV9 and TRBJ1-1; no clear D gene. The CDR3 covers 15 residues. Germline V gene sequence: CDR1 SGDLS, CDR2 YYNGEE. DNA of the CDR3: TGTGCCAGCAGCGTAGAATCCAGTAGTAACACTGTAGCTTTCTTT. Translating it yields CASSVESSSNTVAFF.

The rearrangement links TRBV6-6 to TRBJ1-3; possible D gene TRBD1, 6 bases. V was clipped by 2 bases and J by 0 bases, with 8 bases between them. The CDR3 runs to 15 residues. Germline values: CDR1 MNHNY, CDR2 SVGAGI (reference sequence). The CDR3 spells CASSYTGHSGNTIYF. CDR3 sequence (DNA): TGTGCCAGCAGTTACACAGGGCACTCTGGAAACACCATATATTTT.

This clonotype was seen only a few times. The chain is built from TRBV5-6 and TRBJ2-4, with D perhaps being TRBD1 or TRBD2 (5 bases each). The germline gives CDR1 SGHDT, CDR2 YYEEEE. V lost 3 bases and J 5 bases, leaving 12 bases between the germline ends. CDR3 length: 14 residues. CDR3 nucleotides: TGTGCCAGCAGCTCCGGGACCACTGAAAACATTCAGTACTTC. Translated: CASSSGTTENIQYF.

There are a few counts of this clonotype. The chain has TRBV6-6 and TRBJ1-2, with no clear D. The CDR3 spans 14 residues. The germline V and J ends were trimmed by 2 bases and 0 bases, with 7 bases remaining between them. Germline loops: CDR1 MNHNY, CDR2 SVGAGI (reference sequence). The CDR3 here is CASSYEGSNYGYTF. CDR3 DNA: TGTGCCAGCAGTTACGAGGGTTCTAACTATGGCTACACCTTC.

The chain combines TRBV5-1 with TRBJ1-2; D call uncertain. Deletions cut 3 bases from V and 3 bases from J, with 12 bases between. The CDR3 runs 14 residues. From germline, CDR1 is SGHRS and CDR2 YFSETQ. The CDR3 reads CASSWESLDYGYTF. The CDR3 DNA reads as TGCGCCAGCAGCTGGGAATCGTTAGACTATGGCTACACCTTC.

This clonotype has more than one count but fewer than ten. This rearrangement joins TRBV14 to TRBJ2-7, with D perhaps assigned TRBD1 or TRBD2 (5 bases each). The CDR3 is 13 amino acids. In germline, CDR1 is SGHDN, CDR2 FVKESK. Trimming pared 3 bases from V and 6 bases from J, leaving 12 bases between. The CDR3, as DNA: TGTGCCAGCAGCCACCAGGCGAGGGGCGAGCAGTACTTC. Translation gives CASSHQARGEQYF.

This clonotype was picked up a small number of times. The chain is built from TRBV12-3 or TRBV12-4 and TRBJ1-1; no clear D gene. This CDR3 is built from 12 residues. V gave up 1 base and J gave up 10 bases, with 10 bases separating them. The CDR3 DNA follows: TGTGCCAGCAGTTTAGTGCGCTTACGAGCTTTCTTT. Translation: CASSLVRLRAFF.

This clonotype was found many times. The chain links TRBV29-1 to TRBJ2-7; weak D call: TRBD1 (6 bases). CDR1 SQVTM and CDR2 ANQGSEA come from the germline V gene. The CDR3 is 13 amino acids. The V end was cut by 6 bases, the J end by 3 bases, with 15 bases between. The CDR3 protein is CSVWTERFYEQYF. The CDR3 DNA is TGCAGCGTCTGGACAGAGAGATTCTACGAGCAGTACTTC.

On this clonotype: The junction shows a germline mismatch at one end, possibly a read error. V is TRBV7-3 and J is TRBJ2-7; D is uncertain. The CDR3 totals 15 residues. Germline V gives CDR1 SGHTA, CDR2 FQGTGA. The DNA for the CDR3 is TGTGCCAGCAGCTTATATTTCGGACCTACCTACGAGCAGGACTTC. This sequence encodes CASSLYFGPTYEQDF.

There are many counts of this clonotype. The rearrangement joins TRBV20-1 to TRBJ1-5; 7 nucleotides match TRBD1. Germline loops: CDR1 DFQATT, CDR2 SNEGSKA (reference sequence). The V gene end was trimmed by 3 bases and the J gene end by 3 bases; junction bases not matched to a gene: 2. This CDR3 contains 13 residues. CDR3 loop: CSARTGFNQPQHF. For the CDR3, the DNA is TGCAGTGCTAGGACAGGGTTCAATCAGCCCCAGCATTTT.